These T cell receptor beta chains were read from a single sample in a study of Tregs in tolerant kidney transplant recipients. Only in-frame clones appear in the TCRdb table, and some are missing; sequencing was by immunoSEQ multiplex PCR. Among approximately 260,000 clones, more than 65% were seen once, and the ten largest hold around 0.61%. The specimen sequenced was CD4+ T cells from blood. The source of these receptors is a human donor in good health. Each CDR3 is given with its conserved first and last residue. A D gene is named only where the DNA matches it firmly. Part of the rows lack a size; the others show once, few, many or a class for expanded clones.

J gene: TRBJ1-1
clone size: .
V gene: TRBV25-1
D gene: .
CDR3 DNA: TGTGCCAGCACCCACCCAGGGAGTGGCGACACTGAAGCTTTCTTT
CDR3 protein: CASTHPGSGDTEAFF

J gene: TRBJ1-2
clone size: .
V gene: TRBV27
D gene: .
CDR3 DNA: TGTGCCAGCAGTTTAATCGGGGAATGGAGCTATGGCTACACCTTC
CDR3 protein: CASSLIGEWSYGYTF

J gene: TRBJ2-1
clone size: .
V gene: TRBV9
D gene: TRBD2
CDR3 DNA: TGTGCCAGCAGCCCCGAGCGGGGGGGCCACTATGAGCAGTTCTTC
CDR3 protein: CASSPERGGHYEQFF

J gene: TRBJ2-1
clone size: .
V gene: TRBV6-7
D gene: .
CDR3 DNA: TGTGCCAGCAGTTACCCGGGTGATTCCGAGCAGTTCTTC
CDR3 protein: CASSYPGDSEQFF

J gene: TRBJ2-2
clone size: .
V gene: TRBV5-1
D gene: TRBD2
CDR3 DNA: TGCGCCAGCAGCTTGGCGCCTAGCGGAAACACCGGGGAGCTGTTTTTT
CDR3 protein: CASSLAPSGNTGELFF

J gene: TRBJ2-5
clone size: .
V gene: TRBV19
D gene: TRBD1
CDR3 DNA: TGTGCCAGCTCACCGCAGGGGGCACGGAGAGAGACCCAGTACTTC
CDR3 protein: CASSPQGARRETQYF

J gene: TRBJ2-3
clone size: .
V gene: TRBV19
D gene: .
CDR3 DNA: TGTGCCAGTAGCCCTCTCCCAGGGACAAATACGCAGTATTTT
CDR3 protein: CASSPLPGTNTQYF

J gene: TRBJ2-1
clone size: .
V gene: TRBV7-2
D gene: TRBD2
CDR3 DNA: TGTGCCAGCAGCTTAGCCGGGGGGGTATTGGGACAGCAGTTCTTC
CDR3 protein: CASSLAGGVLGQQFF

J gene: TRBJ1-2
clone size: few
V gene: TRBV7-2
D gene: .
CDR3 DNA: TGTGCCAGCAGCCGAAAGGGCAGGTTCTATGGCTACACCTTC
CDR3 protein: CASSRKGRFYGYTF

J gene: TRBJ2-1
clone size: .
V gene: TRBV5-1
D gene: .
CDR3 DNA: TGCGCCAGCAGCCCAGACGGTTACAATGAGCAGTTCTTC
CDR3 protein: CASSPDGYNEQFF

J gene: TRBJ1-1
clone size: once
V gene: TRBV5-1
D gene: .
CDR3 DNA: TGCGCCAGCAGCCTTTTGGACAGGAACACTGAAGCTTTCTTT
CDR3 protein: CASSLLDRNTEAFF

J gene: TRBJ2-5
clone size: .
V gene: TRBV6-6
D gene: .
CDR3 DNA: TGTGCCAGCAGTTATGCGGGGGCCCTTCTCCAAGAGACCCAGTACTTC
CDR3 protein: CASSYAGALLQETQYF

J gene: TRBJ2-1
clone size: .
V gene: TRBV29-1
D gene: .
CDR3 DNA: TGCAGCGTTGAGGCCCGTGACCTATACAATGAGCAGTTCTTC
CDR3 protein: CSVEARDLYNEQFF

J gene: TRBJ1-2
clone size: few
V gene: TRBV11-2
D gene: .
CDR3 DNA: TGTGCCAGCAGCTTAGATTGGGGGGGCATCTATGGCTACACCTTC
CDR3 protein: CASSLDWGGIYGYTF

J gene: TRBJ2-6
clone size: .
V gene: TRBV19
D gene: TRBD2
CDR3 DNA: TGTGCCAGTAGTATAACGGGAGGTACTGGGGCCAACGTCCTGACTTTC
CDR3 protein: CASSITGGTGANVLTF

J gene: TRBJ1-1
clone size: .
V gene: TRBV5-1
D gene: .
CDR3 DNA: TGCGCCAGCAGGATACAGGGAGAGACTGAAGCTTTCTTT
CDR3 protein: CASRIQGETEAFF

J gene: TRBJ1-1
clone size: .
V gene: TRBV19
D gene: TRBD1
CDR3 DNA: TGTGCCAGTAGTATGCTACAGGGGGCCACTGAAGCTTTCTTT
CDR3 protein: CASSMLQGATEAFF

J gene: TRBJ2-1
clone size: once
V gene: TRBV30
D gene: TRBD2
CDR3 DNA: TGTGCCTGGCACCCAGGGACTGCGGGAGGGGGTGAGCAGTTCTTC
CDR3 protein: CAWHPGTAGGGEQFF

J gene: TRBJ2-3
clone size: .
V gene: TRBV5-1
D gene: TRBD2
CDR3 DNA: TGCGCCAGCAGCCCGTCCGGGACTAGCGTCGGCACAGATACGCAGTATTTT
CDR3 protein: CASSPSGTSVGTDTQYF

J gene: TRBJ1-1
clone size: .
V gene: TRBV5-4
D gene: .
CDR3 DNA: TGTGCCAGCACCCTGGGGGCAGAAGCTTTCTTT
CDR3 protein: CASTLGAEAFF

J gene: TRBJ2-1
clone size: .
V gene: TRBV5-1
D gene: .
CDR3 DNA: TGCGCCAGCAGCCGCGGCGGCTCCAGCTCCTACAATGAGCAGTTCTTC
CDR3 protein: CASSRGGSSSYNEQFF

J gene: TRBJ1-1
clone size: .
V gene: TRBV9
D gene: .
CDR3 DNA: TGTGCCAGCAGCGGGATGGGAGGTGAGAACACTGAAGCTTTCTTT
CDR3 protein: CASSGMGGENTEAFF

J gene: TRBJ2-4
clone size: .
V gene: TRBV2
D gene: .
CDR3 DNA: TGTGCCAGCAGTGTCCAATCAGTAGCCAAAAACATTCAGTACTTC
CDR3 protein: CASSVQSVAKNIQYF

J gene: TRBJ2-2
clone size: .
V gene: TRBV9
D gene: .
CDR3 DNA: TGTGCCAGCAGCCCTCGGACATCGAACACCGGGGAGCTGTTTTTT
CDR3 protein: CASSPRTSNTGELFF

J gene: TRBJ2-5
clone size: .
V gene: TRBV4-2
D gene: .
CDR3 DNA: TGTGCCAGCAGCCAGAGGAGGCGGGGAGAGACCCAGTACTTC
CDR3 protein: CASSQRRRGETQYF

J gene: TRBJ2-7
clone size: few
V gene: TRBV4-2
D gene: TRBD2
CDR3 DNA: TGTGCCAGCAGCCAAGATCGGGCGGGAGAGTACGAGCAGTACTTC
CDR3 protein: CASSQDRAGEYEQYF

J gene: TRBJ1-1
clone size: .
V gene: TRBV5-1
D gene: .
CDR3 DNA: TGCGCCAGCAGCTTAAGGGCGAACACTGAAGCTTTCTTT
CDR3 protein: CASSLRANTEAFF

J gene: TRBJ2-7
clone size: once
V gene: TRBV7-9
D gene: .
CDR3 DNA: TGTGCCAGCAGCCCACCTTTAGGGGAGCAGTACTTC
CDR3 protein: CASSPPLGEQYF

J gene: TRBJ1-5
clone size: .
V gene: TRBV19
D gene: TRBD1
CDR3 DNA: TGTGCCAGTAGTCCGACAGGGTGGCAGCCCCAGCATTTT
CDR3 protein: CASSPTGWQPQHF

J gene: TRBJ2-7
clone size: .
V gene: TRBV9
D gene: .
CDR3 DNA: TGTGCCAGCAGCGAGGGACGGGGAGAGACCTACGAGCAGTACTTC
CDR3 protein: CASSEGRGETYEQYF

J gene: TRBJ2-5
clone size: .
V gene: TRBV2
D gene: TRBD1
CDR3 DNA: TGTGCCAGCATCAGACAGGGTGTGGAGACCCAGTACTTC
CDR3 protein: CASIRQGVETQYF

J gene: TRBJ1-5
clone size: .
V gene: TRBV4-1
D gene: TRBD1
CDR3 DNA: TGCGCCAGCAGCCAGGGACAGGGATATAGCAATCAGCCCCAGCATTTT
CDR3 protein: CASSQGQGYSNQPQHF

J gene: TRBJ1-6
clone size: .
V gene: TRBV27
D gene: TRBD1
CDR3 DNA: TGTGCCAGCAGTTTATTTGGTACAGGGGGCGGTTCACCCCTCCACTTT
CDR3 protein: CASSLFGTGGGSPLHF

J gene: TRBJ2-1
clone size: .
V gene: TRBV5-4
D gene: TRBD2
CDR3 DNA: TGTGCCAGCAGCCAGGGACTAGCGGGTCGCTCCTACAATGAGCAGTTCTTC
CDR3 protein: CASSQGLAGRSYNEQFF

J gene: TRBJ1-1
clone size: few
V gene: TRBV5-6
D gene: TRBD1
CDR3 DNA: TGTGCCAGCAGCTTGCCCCGGACAGGGATGAACACTGAAGCTTTCTTT
CDR3 protein: CASSLPRTGMNTEAFF

J gene: TRBJ2-3
clone size: .
V gene: TRBV9
D gene: TRBD2
CDR3 DNA: TGTGCCAGCACCCGGGGGGGAGGCTTCGGAGATACGCAGTATTTT
CDR3 protein: CASTRGGGFGDTQYF

J gene: TRBJ1-6
clone size: .
V gene: TRBV19
D gene: .
CDR3 DNA: TGTGCCAGTATCCCCAGGGATCGTAATTCACCCCTCCACTTT
CDR3 protein: CASIPRDRNSPLHF

J gene: TRBJ1-2
clone size: .
V gene: TRBV4-1
D gene: .
CDR3 DNA: TGCGCCAGCAGCCAAGTAGGATCAGGGTTTAACTATGGCTACACCTTC
CDR3 protein: CASSQVGSGFNYGYTF

J gene: TRBJ1-4
clone size: once
V gene: TRBV5-6
D gene: .
CDR3 DNA: TGTGCCAGCAGCTTGGTCGGGGCGACTAATGAAAAACTGTTTTTT
CDR3 protein: CASSLVGATNEKLFF

J gene: TRBJ1-1
clone size: .
V gene: TRBV7-7
D gene: .
CDR3 DNA: TGTGCTAGCAACCCGGTAGGGGCCCACGGCACTGAAGCTTTCTTT
CDR3 protein: CASNPVGAHGTEAFF

J gene: TRBJ2-5
clone size: .
V gene: TRBV7-9
D gene: .
CDR3 DNA: TGTGCCAGCAGCTTAAACGTCCAAGAGACCCAGTACTTC
CDR3 protein: CASSLNVQETQYF

J gene: TRBJ2-1
clone size: .
V gene: TRBV9
D gene: TRBD1
CDR3 DNA: TGTGCCAGCAGCGCCCTCAGACAGGGGCTACTCAATGAGCAGTTCTTC
CDR3 protein: CASSALRQGLLNEQFF

J gene: TRBJ1-5
clone size: few
V gene: TRBV2
D gene: TRBD1
CDR3 DNA: TGTGCCAGCACCGGGACAGGGAGGAATCAGCCCCAGCATTTT
CDR3 protein: CASTGTGRNQPQHF

J gene: TRBJ1-1
clone size: .
V gene: TRBV30
D gene: .
CDR3 DNA: TGTGCCTGGAGTGCGACAGGTGATACTGAAGCTTTCTTT
CDR3 protein: CAWSATGDTEAFF

J gene: TRBJ2-1
clone size: .
V gene: TRBV7-8
D gene: TRBD1
CDR3 DNA: TGTGCCAGCAGCGCCCGACAGGGGGCCTACAATGAGCAGTTCTTC
CDR3 protein: CASSARQGAYNEQFF

J gene: TRBJ2-3
clone size: .
V gene: TRBV6-6
D gene: TRBD2
CDR3 DNA: TGTGCCAGCAGTTACGGACTAGCGGGAGCAGATACGCAGTATTTT
CDR3 protein: CASSYGLAGADTQYF

J gene: TRBJ2-5
clone size: once
V gene: TRBV5-1
D gene: .
CDR3 DNA: TGCGCCAGCAGCTTGGCTGGTCAACAAGAGACCCAGTACTTC
CDR3 protein: CASSLAGQQETQYF

J gene: TRBJ1-1
clone size: .
V gene: TRBV11-2
D gene: .
CDR3 DNA: TGTGCCAGCAGCCCTCGGGTGTTGAACACTGAAGCTTTCTTT
CDR3 protein: CASSPRVLNTEAFF

J gene: TRBJ2-1
clone size: .
V gene: TRBV5-1
D gene: .
CDR3 DNA: TGCGCCAGCAGCTCTTGGGGGACCAATGAGCAGTTCTTC
CDR3 protein: CASSSWGTNEQFF

J gene: TRBJ2-7
clone size: .
V gene: TRBV30
D gene: .
CDR3 DNA: TGTGCCTGGAGTGTACCACTCTTTGGCAGGCTCGCCTACGAGCAGTACTTC
CDR3 protein: CAWSVPLFGRLAYEQYF

J gene: TRBJ1-5
clone size: few
V gene: TRBV5-1
D gene: .
CDR3 DNA: TGCGCCAGCAGCCCGGGTGGGGGCCGCAATCAGCCCCAGCATTTT
CDR3 protein: CASSPGGGRNQPQHF

J gene: TRBJ1-3
clone size: few
V gene: TRBV4-1
D gene: TRBD1
CDR3 DNA: TGCGCCAGCAGCCGGGGGGACAGTAGAGGAAACACCATATATTTT
CDR3 protein: CASSRGDSRGNTIYF

J gene: TRBJ2-5
clone size: .
V gene: TRBV18
D gene: .
CDR3 DNA: TGTGCCAGCTCACCACCGGGGTCGAGACTCGGAGAGACCCAGTACTTC
CDR3 protein: CASSPPGSRLGETQYF

J gene: TRBJ2-7
clone size: few
V gene: TRBV18
D gene: .
CDR3 DNA: TGTGCCAGCTCATCGCCGACAGGCTACGAGCAGTACTTC
CDR3 protein: CASSSPTGYEQYF

J gene: TRBJ1-1
clone size: .
V gene: TRBV6-5
D gene: TRBD1
CDR3 DNA: TGTGCCAGCAGTGAGCACCCAGGGGGGCCTGAAGCTTTCTTT
CDR3 protein: CASSEHPGGPEAFF

J gene: TRBJ2-1
clone size: .
V gene: TRBV6-4
D gene: TRBD2
CDR3 DNA: TGTGCCAGCAGTGTCAGCGGCGGGAGGGGTTACAATGAGCAGTTCTTC
CDR3 protein: CASSVSGGRGYNEQFF

J gene: TRBJ2-5
clone size: .
V gene: TRBV5-1
D gene: .
CDR3 DNA: TGCGCCAGCAGCTTGGGAAAAGAGACCCAGTACTTC
CDR3 protein: CASSLGKETQYF

J gene: TRBJ2-5
clone size: .
V gene: TRBV5-1
D gene: TRBD2
CDR3 DNA: TGCGCCAGCAGCCGGCACGAGCGGGATAGGGAGACCCAGTACTTC
CDR3 protein: CASSRHERDRETQYF

J gene: TRBJ1-3
clone size: .
V gene: TRBV28
D gene: .
CDR3 DNA: TGTGCCAGCAGTCCCCCGCCGGGGACTGGAAACACCATATATTTT
CDR3 protein: CASSPPPGTGNTIYF

J gene: TRBJ2-7
clone size: .
V gene: TRBV10-2
D gene: TRBD1
CDR3 DNA: TGCGCCAGCAGTGATCCGGGACAGGGGCCCTTCCTATCAAAATACGAGCAGTACTTC
CDR3 protein: CASSDPGQGPFLSKYEQYF